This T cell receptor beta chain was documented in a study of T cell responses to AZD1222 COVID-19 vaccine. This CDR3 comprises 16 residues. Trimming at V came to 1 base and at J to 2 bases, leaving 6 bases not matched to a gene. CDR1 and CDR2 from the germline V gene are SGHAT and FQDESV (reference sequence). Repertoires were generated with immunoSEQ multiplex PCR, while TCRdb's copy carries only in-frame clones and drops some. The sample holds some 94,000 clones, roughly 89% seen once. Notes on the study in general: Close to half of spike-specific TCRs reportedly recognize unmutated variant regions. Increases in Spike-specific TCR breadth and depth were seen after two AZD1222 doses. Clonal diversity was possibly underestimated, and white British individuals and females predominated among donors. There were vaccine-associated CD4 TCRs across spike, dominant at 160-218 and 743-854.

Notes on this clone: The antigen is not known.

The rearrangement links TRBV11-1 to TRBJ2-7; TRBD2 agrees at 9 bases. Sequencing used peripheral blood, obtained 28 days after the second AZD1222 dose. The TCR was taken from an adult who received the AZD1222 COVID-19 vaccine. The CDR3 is CASSLVTRGGAYEQYF. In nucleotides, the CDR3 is TGTGCCAGCAGCTTAGTGACGCGCGGGGGGGCCTACGAGCAGTACTTC.